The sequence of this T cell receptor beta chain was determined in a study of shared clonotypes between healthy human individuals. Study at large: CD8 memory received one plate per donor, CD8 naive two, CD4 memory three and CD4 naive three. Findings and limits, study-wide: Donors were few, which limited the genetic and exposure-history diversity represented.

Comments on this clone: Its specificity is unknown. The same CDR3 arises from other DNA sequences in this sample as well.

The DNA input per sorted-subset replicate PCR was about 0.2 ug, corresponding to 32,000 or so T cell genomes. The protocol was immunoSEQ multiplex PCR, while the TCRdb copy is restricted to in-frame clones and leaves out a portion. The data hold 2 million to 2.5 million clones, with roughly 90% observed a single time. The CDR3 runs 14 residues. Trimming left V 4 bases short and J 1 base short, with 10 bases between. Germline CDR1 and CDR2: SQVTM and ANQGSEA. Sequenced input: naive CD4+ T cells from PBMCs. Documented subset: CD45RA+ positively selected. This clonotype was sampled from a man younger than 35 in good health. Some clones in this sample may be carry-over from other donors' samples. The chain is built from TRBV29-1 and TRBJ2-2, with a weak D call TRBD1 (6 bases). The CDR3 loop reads CSVGGQLNTGELFF. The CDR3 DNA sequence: TGCAGCGTTGGTGGACAGCTGAACACCGGGGAGCTGTTTTTT.